These T cell receptor beta chains were read from a single sample in a study of cytomegalovirus exposure and HLA in healthy donors. Sequenced by immunoSEQ multiplex PCR; TCRdb stores in-frame clones only, minus some. The table records roughly 75,000 clones, approximately 96% of them present only once. The material sequenced was PBMCs. These receptors were obtained from a man younger than 35 in good health and CMV-seropositive. The CDR3 runs from the conserved cysteine through the conserved F or W. A D gene is named only where the DNA matches it firmly. The size field is filled for only some rows; it gives once, few, many or a size class.

- TRBJ2-3 - TRBV21-1 CASSYGGGGGPEDTQYF TGTGCCAGCAGCTACGGGGGGGGAGGAGGGCCAGAGGATACGCAGTATTTT
TRBD1 TRBJ1-1 - TRBV6-1 CASRAGTGETEAFF TGTGCCAGCAGGGCCGGGACAGGGGAGACTGAAGCTTTCTTT
- TRBJ2-7 - TRBV2 CASSQVRASYEQYF TGTGCCAGCAGCCAGGTGAGGGCCTCCTACGAGCAGTACTTC
- TRBJ2-7 - TRBV6-1 CASSEPGQGYYEQYF TGTGCCAGCAGTGAACCGGGACAAGGTTACTACGAGCAGTACTTC
TRBD2 TRBJ2-1 - TRBV6-5 CASSYRAGGDEQFF TGTGCCAGCAGTTACAGAGCGGGAGGTGATGAGCAGTTCTTC
TRBD2 TRBJ2-3 - TRBV19 CASRASGVPDTQYF TGTGCCAGTAGAGCTAGCGGGGTTCCAGATACGCAGTATTTT
- TRBJ1-5 - TRBV15 CATSRAEMGGNQPQHF TGTGCCACCAGCAGAGCCGAAATGGGCGGCAATCAGCCCCAGCATTTT
- TRBJ2-2 - TRBV15 CATSRGADGAGGELFF TGTGCCACCAGCAGGGGGGCCGACGGGGCCGGCGGGGAGCTGTTTTTT
TRBD1 TRBJ1-2 once TRBV4-1 CASSLQGTEKPYGYTF TGCGCCAGCAGTCTCCAGGGGACAGAGAAACCCTATGGCTACACCTTC
- TRBJ2-1 - TRBV2 CASRDRSNEQFF TGTGCCAGCAGAGACAGGTCGAATGAGCAGTTCTTC
- TRBJ2-3 - TRBV7-2 CASSPTLEGTQYF TGTGCCAGCAGCCCGACCTTAGAGGGTACGCAGTATTTT
- TRBJ2-7 - TRBV10-3 CAISERQSSASSYEQYF TGTGCCATCAGTGAGAGGCAGTCTAGCGCCAGCTCCTACGAGCAGTACTTC
- TRBJ1-1 - TRBV27 CASRGRQVWPPEAFF TGTGCCAGCAGGGGGAGACAGGTCTGGCCTCCTGAAGCTTTCTTT
TRBD2 TRBJ2-5 once TRBV6-5 CACQTVTSGSETQYF TGTGCCTGCCAAACGGTGACTAGCGGGAGTGAGACCCAGTACTTC
TRBD2 TRBJ2-3 - TRBV5-1 CASSPGTSSLTDTQYF TGCGCCAGCAGCCCCGGGACTAGCTCCCTGACAGATACGCAGTATTTT
TRBD2 TRBJ2-7 - TRBV19 CASSILAETAYEQYF TGTGCCAGTAGTATTCTAGCGGAGACAGCCTACGAGCAGTACTTC
TRBD1 TRBJ2-3 - TRBV5-1 CASSLRDRGPYTQYF TGCGCCAGCAGCTTGAGGGACAGGGGGCCTTATACGCAGTATTTT
- TRBJ2-7 - TRBV28 CASSPLGAGQYF TGTGCCAGCAGCCCATTGGGGGCGGGGCAGTACTTC
- TRBJ1-1 - TRBV5-1 CASSLMVNTEAFF TGCGCCAGCAGCCTAATGGTGAACACTGAAGCTTTCTTT
- TRBJ2-7 once TRBV7-3 CASSLSVGREQYF TGTGCCAGCAGCTTAAGTGTGGGGCGCGAGCAGTACTTC
- TRBJ2-7 - TRBV9 CASSRETPYEQYF TGTGCCAGCAGCAGGGAGACCCCCTACGAGCAGTACTTC
- TRBJ2-3 - TRBV5-8 CASSLAQSTDTQYF TGTGCCAGCAGCTTGGCCCAGAGCACAGATACGCAGTATTTT
- TRBJ2-1 - TRBV6-5 CASSYRMGAGGNEQFF TGTGCCAGCAGTTACAGGATGGGGGCGGGTGGCAATGAGCAGTTCTTC
TRBD1 TRBJ2-3 - TRBV2 CASKGQGFSTDTQYF TGTGCCAGCAAGGGACAGGGGTTTAGCACAGATACGCAGTATTTT
- TRBJ2-3 - TRBV18 CASSPGPGADTQYF TGTGCCAGCTCACCGGGGCCTGGGGCGGATACGCAGTATTTT
- TRBJ1-6 - TRBV7-8 CASSPREDSPLHF TGTGCCAGCAGCCCCCGAGAGGATTCACCCCTCCACTTT
- TRBJ2-3 - TRBV5-1 CASSTSRSTDTQYF TGCGCCAGCAGCACCTCTAGAAGCACAGATACGCAGTATTTT
TRBD1 TRBJ2-3 - TRBV18 CASSPPVGTGGIGDTQYF TGTGCCAGCTCACCACCCGTCGGGACAGGGGGAATAGGAGATACGCAGTATTTT